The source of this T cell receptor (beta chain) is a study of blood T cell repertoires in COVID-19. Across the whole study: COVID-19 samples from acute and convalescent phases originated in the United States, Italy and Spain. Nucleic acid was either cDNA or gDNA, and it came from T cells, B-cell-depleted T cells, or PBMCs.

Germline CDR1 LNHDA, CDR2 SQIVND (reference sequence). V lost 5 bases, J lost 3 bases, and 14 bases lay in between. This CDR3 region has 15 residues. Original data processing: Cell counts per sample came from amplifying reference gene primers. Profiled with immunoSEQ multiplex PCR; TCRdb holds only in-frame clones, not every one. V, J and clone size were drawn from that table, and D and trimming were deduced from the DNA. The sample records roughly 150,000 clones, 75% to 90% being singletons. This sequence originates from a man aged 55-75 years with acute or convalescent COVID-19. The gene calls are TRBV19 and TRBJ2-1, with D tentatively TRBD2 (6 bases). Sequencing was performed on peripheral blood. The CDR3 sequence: CASSYSVSGYNEQFF. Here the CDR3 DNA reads TGTGCCAGTAGTTATTCAGTTAGCGGCTACAATGAGCAGTTCTTC.